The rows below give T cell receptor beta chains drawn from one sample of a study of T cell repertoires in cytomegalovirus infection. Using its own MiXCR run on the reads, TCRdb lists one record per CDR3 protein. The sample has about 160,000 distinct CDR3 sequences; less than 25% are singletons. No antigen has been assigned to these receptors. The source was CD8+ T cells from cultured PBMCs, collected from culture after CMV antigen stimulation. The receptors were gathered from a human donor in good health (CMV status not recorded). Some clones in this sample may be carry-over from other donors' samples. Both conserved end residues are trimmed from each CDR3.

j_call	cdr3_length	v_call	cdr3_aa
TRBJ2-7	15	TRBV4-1	ASSQQRTGTGSYEQY
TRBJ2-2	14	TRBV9	ASSVEWTGGTGELF
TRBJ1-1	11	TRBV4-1	ASSQHRVSEAF
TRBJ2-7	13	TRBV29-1	SVLGGQGASYEQY
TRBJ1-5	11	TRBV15	ATSSASNQPQH
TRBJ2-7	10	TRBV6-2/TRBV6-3	ASSYGTYEQY
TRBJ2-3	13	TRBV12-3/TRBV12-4	ASSPPNAPADTQY
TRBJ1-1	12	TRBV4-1	ASSARGVGAEAF
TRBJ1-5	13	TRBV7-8	ASSRLGTVNQPQH
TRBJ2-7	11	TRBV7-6	ASSLADMYEQY
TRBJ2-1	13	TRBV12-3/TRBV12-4	ASTLTGGIYNEQF
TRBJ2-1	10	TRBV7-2	ASSLGVNEQF
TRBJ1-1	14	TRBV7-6	ASSPTGQGAPTEAF
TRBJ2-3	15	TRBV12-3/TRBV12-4	ASSPRTSGGSTDTQY
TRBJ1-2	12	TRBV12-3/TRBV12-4	ASSLGTEYYGYT
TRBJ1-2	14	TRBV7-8	ASSFPSGHLNYGYT
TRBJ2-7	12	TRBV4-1	ASSQDGGVYEQY
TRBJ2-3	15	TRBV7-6	ASSQGLAGESTDTQY
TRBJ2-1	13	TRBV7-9	ASSLRGQGGDEQF
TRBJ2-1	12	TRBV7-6	ASSLTIGSNEQF
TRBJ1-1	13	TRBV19	ASSIYNTPGTEAF
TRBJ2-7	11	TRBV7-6	ASSLDRGHEQY
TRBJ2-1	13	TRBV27	ASSLSGGPYNEQF
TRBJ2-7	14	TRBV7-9	ASSARGGTGSHEQY
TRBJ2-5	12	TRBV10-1	ASSRDILGETQY
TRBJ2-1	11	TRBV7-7	ASSLGRQYEQF
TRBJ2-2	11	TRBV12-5	ASSIGGTGELF
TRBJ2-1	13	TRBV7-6	ASSLYLAGISEQF
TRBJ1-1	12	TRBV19	ASSASQANTEAF
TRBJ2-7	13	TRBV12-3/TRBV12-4	ASRFRDRGHNEQY
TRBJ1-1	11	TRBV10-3	VISEQGNTEAF
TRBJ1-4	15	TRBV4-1	ASSHSVGRETNEKLF
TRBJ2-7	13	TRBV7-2	ASSLEFSDSYEQY
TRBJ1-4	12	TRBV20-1	SADGTVTNEKLF
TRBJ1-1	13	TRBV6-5	ASSYSANTGAEAF
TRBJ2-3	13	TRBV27	ASSLLPSFTDTQY